Each of the 31 T cell receptor beta chains below was sequenced from the same sample in a study of beta chain features in type 1 diabetes. Whole-study results and caveats: Type 1 diabetes patients had moderately but significantly shorter TCRB CDR3s in all four CD4+ subsets.

These TCRs are of unknown antigen specificity. cDNA synthesis used the whole RNA isolate, giving expressed TCRB sequences. The repertoire was sequenced with immunoSEQ multiplex PCR; TCRdb's copy has only in-frame clones and lacks some. The sample shows roughly 250,000 clones, 20% of them seen only once. The sequencing input was naive CD4+ T cells from blood. These receptors were collected from a woman between 40 and 55 years old with type 1 diabetes.

The chain combines TRBV6-6 with TRBJ2-5; TRBD1 matches 7 bases. V gave up 8 bases and J gave up 5 bases; unmatched junction bases: 8. Germline-derived CDR1 and CDR2 are MNHNY and SVGAGI (reference sequence). CDR3 length: 13 amino acids. The CDR3 DNA is TGTGCCAGCGGTACCGACAGGGTTGAGACCCAGTACTTC. Residues: CASGTDRVETQYF.

V usage is TRBV5-4 and J usage is TRBJ2-5; D might be TRBD1 (6 bases). CDR1 is SGHNT and CDR2 is YYREEE in the germline V gene (reference sequence). Trimming stripped 1 base from V and 5 bases from J, with 12 bases between. The CDR3 runs to 14 residues. The CDR3 DNA reads TGTGCCAGCAGCTTGAGACAGGCGGTCGAGACCCAGTACTTC. This codes for CASSLRQAVETQYF. The full variable domain, completed using reference TRBV5-4 and TRBJ2-5, is ETGVTQSPTHLIKTRGQQVTLRCSSQSGHNTVSWYQQALGQGPQFIFQYYREEENGRGNFPPRFSGLQFPNYSSELNVNALELDDSALYLCASSLRQAVETQYFGPGTRLLVL.

The J gene is TRBJ2-7, the V gene TRBV27; weak D call: TRBD1 (6 bases). Germline V lookup: CDR1 MNHEY, CDR2 SMNVEV (reference sequence). The CDR3 runs 14 residues. The V end was cut by 7 bases, the J end by 6 bases, with 19 bases between. Here the CDR3 reads CASMGDTLFREQYF. The CDR3 DNA reads TGTGCCAGCATGGGGGACACCCTCTTTCGCGAGCAGTACTTC.

In this sample, this clone turned up a few times. This chain joins TRBV29-1 and TRBJ1-2, with 10 positions matching TRBD1. V shed 4 bases, J shed 7 bases, and the junction held 9 bases outside the gene matches. There are 14 residues in the CDR3. Germline V gene data show CDR1 as SQVTM and CDR2 as ANQGSEA. The CDR3 here is CSVGDRGLPIGYTF. The CDR3 nucleotides are TGCAGCGTTGGAGACAGGGGGCTGCCAATTGGCTACACCTTC.

This clone has only one observation. The chain combines TRBV13 with TRBJ2-1; 9 nucleotides line up with TRBD2. The CDR3 runs to 13 residues. The V gene end was trimmed by 3 bases and the J gene end by 8 bases; junction bases not matched to a gene: 2. Per germline, CDR1 PRHDT and CDR2 FYEKMQ (reference sequence). CDR3: CASSFRLADEQFF. Here the CDR3 DNA reads TGTGCCAGCAGCTTCCGACTAGCGGATGAGCAGTTCTTC.

The chain recombines TRBV7-9 with TRBJ1-2; TRBD1 matches at 7 bases. The CDR3 totals 14 residues. The germline CDR1 and CDR2 sequences are SEHNR and FQNEAQ (reference sequence). J gave up 1 base and V 5 bases, and 4 bases lay outside the gene matches. The CDR3 nucleotides read TGTGCCAGCAGCCCACAGGGGCGTAACTATGGCTACACCTTC. This encodes CASSPQGRNYGYTF. The complete variable domain, with remaining parts taken from reference TRBV7-9 and TRBJ1-2, reads DTGVSQNPRHKITKRGQNVTFRCDPISEHNRLYWYRQTLGQGPEFLTYFQNEAQLEKSRLLSDRFSAERPKGSFSTLEIQRTEQGDSAMYLCASSPQGRNYGYTFGSGTRLTVV.

This chain uses TRBV7-9 with TRBJ2-3; D gene ambiguous. The CDR3 totals 14 residues. The V gene's germline CDR1 is SEHNR and CDR2 FQNEAQ (reference sequence). V was clipped by 2 bases and J by 2 bases, with 8 bases between them. The CDR3 DNA is TGTGCCAGCAGCTTACTTCAGGCCACAGATACGCAGTATTTT. Its translation: CASSLLQATDTQYF.

This clone was detected a few times. J is TRBJ1-1 and V is TRBV30; possibly TRBD1 for D (5 bases). The germline V and J ends were trimmed by 4 bases and 0 bases, with 9 bases remaining between them. The CDR3 sequence is 13 residues long. CDR1 and CDR2 from the germline V gene are GTSNPN and SVGIG (reference sequence). The CDR3 DNA reads as TGTGCCTGGACGGGACTTATGAACACTGAAGCTTTCTTT. It encodes CAWTGLMNTEAFF.

V and J are TRBV4-1 and TRBJ2-1; 7 bases map to TRBD2. The J segment lost 6 bases and the V segment lost 1 base, leaving 6 bases of the junction unmatched. Germline V gives CDR1 MGHRA, CDR2 YSYEKL. CDR3 length: 15 amino acids. The CDR3 DNA is TGCGCCAGCAGCCAAGGGACTAGATCCGGCAATGAGCAGTTCTTC. It specifies CASSQGTRSGNEQFF.

This clone came up a few times. This rearrangement joins TRBV5-6 to TRBJ1-2; D possibly corresponds to TRBD1 (5 bases). This CDR3 has 11 amino acids. The V gene lost 1 base and the J gene lost 13 bases, with 11 bases spanning the gap. The germline V gene has CDR1 SGHDT and CDR2 YYEEEE. DNA of the CDR3: TGTGCCAGCAGCTTGCAGGGTACCTTCACCTTC. Protein product: CASSLQGTFTF.

This chain joins TRBV10-3 and TRBJ2-7; tentative D call: TRBD1 (6 bases). The CDR3 has 17 residues. Germline CDR1 ENHRY, CDR2 SYGVKD. Trimming cost V 8 bases and J 3 bases, with 26 bases left between them. CDR3 nucleotides: TGTGCCATCCGTGGAACAAAACAGGGCCCAACTCTCTACGAGCAGTACTTC. Translation gives CAIRGTKQGPTLYEQYF.

This clone appeared a single time. This rearrangement joins TRBV4-1 to TRBJ1-1; no firm D call. The CDR3 runs 14 residues. Trimming shortened V by 5 bases and J by 1 base, and 11 bases separated the two germline ends. The germline CDR1 and CDR2 sequences are MGHRA and YSYEKL. CDR3 sequence: CASSTPPRNTEAFF. The CDR3 region has the DNA TGCGCCAGCAGCACCCCCCCTAGGAACACTGAAGCTTTCTTT.

A few counts support this clone. The chain employs TRBV7-6 and TRBJ2-5; no clear D gene. Germline CDR1 reads SGHVS; CDR2 reads FNYEAQ. The length of the CDR3 is 13 residues. Trimming shortened V by 5 bases and J by 1 base, and 8 bases separated the two germline ends. In DNA form, the CDR3 reads TGTGCCAGCAGCCCCCTTCTCCAAGAGACCCAGTACTTC. Translated: CASSPLLQETQYF.

This clone has a handful of counts. V usage is TRBV4-3 and J usage is TRBJ2-1; tentatively, D is TRBD2 (5 bases). Germline CDR1 LGHNA, CDR2 YSLEER. The CDR3 has 14 amino acids. V was clipped by 0 bases and J by 11 bases, with 14 bases between them. The CDR3 spells CASSQDRLASKQFF. For the CDR3, the DNA is TGCGCCAGCAGCCAAGATCGGCTAGCAAGTAAGCAGTTCTTC.

CDR3 coding DNA: TGTGCCAGTACCTTCTACCCAGGAGAAAAACTGTTTTTT. It encodes CASTFYPGEKLFF. The V and J genes are TRBV19 and TRBJ1-4; no definite D call. The CDR3 runs to 13 residues. Trimming shortened V by 7 bases and J by 8 bases, and 14 bases separated the two germline ends. Germline V gene data show CDR1 as LNHDA and CDR2 as SQIVND (reference sequence). Based on the CDR3 plus reference TRBV19 and TRBJ1-4, the full variable domain is DGGITQSPKYLFRKEGQNVTLSCEQNLNHDAMYWYRQDPGQGLRLIYYSQIVNDFQKGDIAEGYSVSREKKESFPLTVTSAQKNPTAFYLCASTFYPGEKLFFGSGTQLSVL.

This clone has a handful of counts. V and J are TRBV10-3 and TRBJ2-3, with 8 bases identical to TRBD2. The CDR3 loop spans 12 amino acids. J gave up 6 bases and V 11 bases, and 7 bases lay outside the gene matches. CDR1 is ENHRY, CDR2 SYGVKD, per germline. The CDR3 nucleotides are TGTGCCTCATCGGGCGGGGGGGATACGCAGTATTTT. Translation: CASSGGGDTQYF.

V is TRBV11-2 and J is TRBJ2-7, with 7 nucleotides matching TRBD1. CDR3 length equals 12 residues. Germline V gene data show CDR1 as SGHAT and CDR2 as FQNNGV. The junction had 10 bases not matched to a gene; V was cut back by 5 bases and J by 12 bases. The CDR3 nucleotides are TGTGCCAGCAGCATATCGGGGACAGCGTCGTACTTC. Residues: CASSISGTASYF.

This clone was detected once. The V and J genes are TRBV18 and TRBJ2-5; D may be TRBD2 (5 bases). CDR1 is KGHSH, CDR2 LQKENI, per germline. The CDR3 covers 14 residues. V shed 0 bases and J shed 5 bases, with 10 bases lying between them. CDR3 region: CASSPPEQRETQYF. CDR3 DNA sequence: TGTGCCAGCTCACCACCGGAACAGCGGGAGACCCAGTACTTC.

The sample holds a few counts of this clone. The chain combines TRBV7-9 with TRBJ1-5, with 8 bases matching TRBD1. This CDR3 is 14 amino acids long. Germline CDR1 reads SEHNR; CDR2 reads FQNEAQ (reference sequence). Trimming removed 5 bases from V and 4 bases from J; junction bases left unmatched: 4. The CDR3 loop reads CASSQGAGNQPQHF. CDR3 coding DNA: TGTGCCAGCAGCCAGGGGGCTGGGAATCAGCCCCAGCATTTT.

The chain joins TRBV6-6 to TRBJ2-4; 8 bases fit TRBD1. Germline trimming cut 6 bases from V and 7 bases from J; bases unmatched to any gene: 11. The germline gives CDR1 MNHNY, CDR2 SVGAGI (reference sequence). CDR3 length: 15 amino acids. The CDR3 sequence: CASSLKRQGRNIQYF. CDR3 nucleotides: TGTGCCAGCAGCCTGAAGAGACAGGGGAGGAACATTCAGTACTTC.

This clone was recorded once. V and J are TRBV28 and TRBJ1-5, with TRBD1 matching over 8 bases. The CDR3 is made up of 14 amino acids. The germline gives CDR1 MDHEN, CDR2 SYDVKM. V trimming: 7 bases; J trimming: 6 bases; junction bases outside the gene matches: 8. The CDR3 spells CASTLRQGSQPQHF. In nucleotides, the CDR3 is TGTGCCAGCACCCTTCGACAGGGGTCTCAGCCCCAGCATTTT.

In this sample, this clone turned up a few times. The rearrangement uses TRBV5-4 and TRBJ2-5; 7 bases agree with TRBD2. This CDR3 region has 14 residues. CDR1 and CDR2 from the germline V gene are SGHNT and YYREEE (reference sequence). V lost 4 bases and J lost 5; bases outside the gene matches: 8. The CDR3 region has the DNA TGTGCCAGCAGCCCCGGCGGGGGATTGGAGACCCAGTACTTC. The encoded protein is CASSPGGGLETQYF.

V gene TRBV2 combines with J gene TRBJ1-2; a weak D match, TRBD1 (5 bases). V was pared by 3 bases and J by 4 bases, with 12 bases between. CDR1 is SNHLY and CDR2 is FYNNEI in the germline V gene. The CDR3 has 14 amino acids. The CDR3 spells CASSEGGPPYGYTF. CDR3 sequence (DNA): TGTGCCAGCAGTGAGGGGGGTCCTCCCTATGGCTACACCTTC.

The chain is built from TRBV7-9 and TRBJ1-4; the match to TRBD1 covers 7 bases. The CDR3 spans 14 residues. Trimming removed 3 bases from V and 8 bases from J; junction bases left unmatched: 6. Looked up from germline, CDR1 is SEHNR and CDR2 is FQNEAQ (reference sequence). The CDR3 spells CASSLDRSWEKLFF. CDR3 nucleotide sequence: TGTGCCAGCAGCTTGGACAGGTCGTGGGAAAAACTGTTTTTT.

This sequence joins TRBV12-5 and TRBJ1-1; 7 nucleotides agree with TRBD1. Germline-derived CDR1 and CDR2 are LGHNT and FRNRAP. This CDR3 comprises 14 residues. V lost 5 bases to trimming and J lost 0 bases; unmatched junction nucleotides: 3. DNA for the CDR3: TGTGCTAGTGGTACCCAGGGGGTGAACACTGAAGCTTTCTTT. Translating it yields CASGTQGVNTEAFF.

This clone was seen a handful of times. This rearrangement joins TRBV18 to TRBJ1-2; tentatively, D is TRBD1 (6 bases). This CDR3 has 14 residues. Germline CDR1 reads KGHSH; CDR2 reads LQKENI. Trimming removed 4 bases from V and 0 bases from J, with 9 bases in between. CDR3 DNA sequence: TGTGCCAGCTCACTGGACAGCCCTAACTATGGCTACACCTTC. Amino acid sequence: CASSLDSPNYGYTF.

This clone was seen a handful of times. The chain couples TRBV15 to TRBJ2-2, with 11 bases lining up with TRBD1. V lost 2 bases and J lost 7; bases outside the gene matches: 12. The CDR3 is 18 amino acids. Germline loops: CDR1 LNHNV, CDR2 YYDKDF (reference sequence). For the CDR3, the DNA is TGTGCCACCAGCAGAACAGGACAGGGGGCTTGGATAGGCGGGGAGCTGTTTTTT. Amino acid sequence: CATSRTGQGAWIGGELFF.

The chain carries TRBV28 and TRBJ1-6; D may be TRBD1 (6 bases). Trimming removed 1 base from V and 9 bases from J, with 13 bases in between. CDR3 size: 15 residues. From germline, CDR1 is MDHEN and CDR2 SYDVKM. The CDR3 region is CASSLYRVGSSPLHF. The CDR3, as DNA: TGTGCCAGCAGTTTATACAGGGTGGGTTCTTCACCCCTCCACTTT.

This clone was detected only a few times. J is TRBJ2-1 and V is TRBV28; 12 nucleotides align to TRBD2. The V segment lost 6 bases and the J segment 7 bases; nucleotides outside the gene matches: 4. This CDR3 has 14 amino acids. CDR1 and CDR2 from the germline V gene are MDHEN and SYDVKM. In DNA, the CDR3 is TGTGCCAGCAGGACTAGCGGGAGTAGGAATGAGCAGTTCTTC. Its translation is CASRTSGSRNEQFF.

This clone has just a few counts. V gene TRBV7-2 combines with J gene TRBJ1-4; TRBD1 matches at 7 bases. This CDR3 region has 14 residues. Per germline, CDR1 SGHTA and CDR2 FQGNSA. V lost 4 bases and J lost 7; bases outside the gene matches: 6. The CDR3 DNA sequence: TGTGCCAGCAGCTCGCAGGGGGTCGGTGAAAAACTGTTTTTT. Translated, it gives CASSSQGVGEKLFF.

The rearrangement joins TRBV5-1 to TRBJ2-1, with D possibly matching TRBD2 (5 bases). V was clipped by 4 bases and J by 5 bases, with 13 bases between them. CDR1 is SGHRS and CDR2 is YFSETQ in the germline V gene. The CDR3 runs to 14 residues. The CDR3 sequence: CASSGNSGNNEQFF. CDR3 in DNA: TGCGCCAGCAGCGGGAACAGCGGAAACAATGAGCAGTTCTTC.